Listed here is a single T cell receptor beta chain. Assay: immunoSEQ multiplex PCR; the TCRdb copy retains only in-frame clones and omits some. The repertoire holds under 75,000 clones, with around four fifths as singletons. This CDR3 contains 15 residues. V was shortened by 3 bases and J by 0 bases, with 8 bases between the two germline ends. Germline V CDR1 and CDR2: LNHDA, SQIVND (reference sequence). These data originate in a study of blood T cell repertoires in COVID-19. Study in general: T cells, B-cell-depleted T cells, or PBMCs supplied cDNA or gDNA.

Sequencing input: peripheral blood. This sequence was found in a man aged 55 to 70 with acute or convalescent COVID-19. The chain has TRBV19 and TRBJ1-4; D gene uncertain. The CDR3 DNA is TGTGCCAGTAGTATTTTCCGGGCAACTAATGAAAAACTGTTTTTT. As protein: CASSIFRATNEKLFF.